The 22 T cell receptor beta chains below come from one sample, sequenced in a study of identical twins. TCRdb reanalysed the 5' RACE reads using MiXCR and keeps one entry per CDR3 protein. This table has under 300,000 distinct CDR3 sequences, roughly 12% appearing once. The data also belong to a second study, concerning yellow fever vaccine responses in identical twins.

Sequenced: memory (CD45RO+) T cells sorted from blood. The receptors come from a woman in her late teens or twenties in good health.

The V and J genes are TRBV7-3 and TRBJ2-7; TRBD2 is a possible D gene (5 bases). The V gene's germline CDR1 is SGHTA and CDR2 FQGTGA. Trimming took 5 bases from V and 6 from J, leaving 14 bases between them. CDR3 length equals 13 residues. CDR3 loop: CASSRTATREQYF. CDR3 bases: TGTGCCAGCAGCCGGACTGCCACGCGCGAGCAGTACTTC.

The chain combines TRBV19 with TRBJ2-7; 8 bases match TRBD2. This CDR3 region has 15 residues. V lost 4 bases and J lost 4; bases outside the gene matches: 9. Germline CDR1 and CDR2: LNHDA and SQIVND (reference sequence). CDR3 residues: CASSTIAGSPYEQYF. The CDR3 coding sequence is TGTGCCAGTAGTACCATAGCGGGGAGTCCGTACGAGCAGTACTTC.

For the CDR3, the DNA is TGTGCCAGTAGTATACGGCGCGGGGAGCTGTTTTTT. It yields the protein CASSIRRGELFF. This sequence joins TRBV19 and TRBJ2-2; D gene ambiguous. Germline loops: CDR1 LNHDA, CDR2 SQIVND (reference sequence). Trimming took off 2 bases at V and 7 bases at J, with 5 bases between the two ends. This CDR3 region has 12 residues.

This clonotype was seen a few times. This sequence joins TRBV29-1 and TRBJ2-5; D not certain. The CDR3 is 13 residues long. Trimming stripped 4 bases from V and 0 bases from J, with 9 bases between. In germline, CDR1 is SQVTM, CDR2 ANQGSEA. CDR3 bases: TGCAGCGTTGCTGGGTCGTACCAAGAGACCCAGTACTTC. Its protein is CSVAGSYQETQYF.

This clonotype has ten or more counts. In DNA, the CDR3 is TGCAGCGTGCCCGGACAGAGAACCACAGATACGCAGTATTTT. Amino acid sequence: CSVPGQRTTDTQYF. The rearrangement uses TRBV29-1 and TRBJ2-3, with D maybe TRBD1 (6 bases). The CDR3 is made up of 14 amino acids. Trimming took off 6 bases at V and 2 bases at J, with 15 bases between the two ends. In germline, CDR1 is SQVTM, CDR2 ANQGSEA.

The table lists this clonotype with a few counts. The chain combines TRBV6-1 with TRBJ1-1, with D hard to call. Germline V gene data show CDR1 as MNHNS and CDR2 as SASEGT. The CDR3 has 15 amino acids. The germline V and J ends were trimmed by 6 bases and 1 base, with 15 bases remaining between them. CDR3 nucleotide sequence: TGTGCCAGCAGGCACCCGGGATGGGGGAACACTGAAGCTTTCTTT. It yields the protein CASRHPGWGNTEAFF.

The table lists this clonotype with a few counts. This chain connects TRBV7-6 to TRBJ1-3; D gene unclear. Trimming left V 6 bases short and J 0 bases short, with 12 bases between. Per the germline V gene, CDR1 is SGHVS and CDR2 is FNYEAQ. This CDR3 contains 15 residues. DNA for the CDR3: TGTGCCAGCAGTTCCGACCCTGACTCTGGAAACACCATATATTTT. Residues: CASSSDPDSGNTIYF.

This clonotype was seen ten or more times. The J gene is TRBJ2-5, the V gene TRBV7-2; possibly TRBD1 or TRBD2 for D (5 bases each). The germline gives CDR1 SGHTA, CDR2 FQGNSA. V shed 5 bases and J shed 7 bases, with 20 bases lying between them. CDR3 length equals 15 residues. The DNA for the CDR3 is TGTGCCAGCAGCCCCTCCTTAGGCTCTGGGGGGACCCAGTACTTC. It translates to CASSPSLGSGGTQYF.

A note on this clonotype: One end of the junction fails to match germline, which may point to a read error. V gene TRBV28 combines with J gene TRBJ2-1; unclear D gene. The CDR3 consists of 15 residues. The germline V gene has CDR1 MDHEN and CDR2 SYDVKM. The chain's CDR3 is CASSLWQWAVLSRIF. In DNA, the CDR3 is TGTGCCAGCAGTTTATGGCAATGGGCAGTTCTATCAAGGATCTTC.

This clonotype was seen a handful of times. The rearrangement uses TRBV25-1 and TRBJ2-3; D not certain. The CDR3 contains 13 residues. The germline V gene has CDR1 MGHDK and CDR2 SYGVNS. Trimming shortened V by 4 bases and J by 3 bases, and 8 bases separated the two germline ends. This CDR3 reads CASSGPRTDTQYF. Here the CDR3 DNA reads TGTGCCAGCAGTGGACCTCGAACAGATACGCAGTATTTT.

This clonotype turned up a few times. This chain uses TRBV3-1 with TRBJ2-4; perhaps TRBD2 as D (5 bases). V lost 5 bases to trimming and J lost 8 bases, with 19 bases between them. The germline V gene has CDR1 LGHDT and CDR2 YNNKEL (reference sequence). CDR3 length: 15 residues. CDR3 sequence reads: CASSSRGRERDIQYF. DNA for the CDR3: TGTGCCAGCAGCTCACGTGGACGGGAACGGGACATTCAGTACTTC.

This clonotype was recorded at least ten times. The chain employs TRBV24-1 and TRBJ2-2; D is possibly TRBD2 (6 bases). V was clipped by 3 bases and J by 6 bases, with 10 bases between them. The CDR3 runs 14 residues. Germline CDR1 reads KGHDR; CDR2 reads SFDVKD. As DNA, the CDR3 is TGTGCCACCAGTGATCCGGGGGATTCCGGGGAGCTGTTTTTT. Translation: CATSDPGDSGELFF.

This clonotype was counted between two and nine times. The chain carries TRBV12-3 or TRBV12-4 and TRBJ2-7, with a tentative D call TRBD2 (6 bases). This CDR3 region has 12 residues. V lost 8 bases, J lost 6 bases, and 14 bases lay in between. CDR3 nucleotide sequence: TGTGCCAGCGGGACTTTTAATCGCGAGCAGTACTTC. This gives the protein CASGTFNREQYF.

The CDR3 here is CASSVGTSGTDTQYF. The CDR3 nucleotides are TGTGCCAGCAGTGTAGGGACTAGCGGCACAGATACGCAGTATTTT. The V gene is TRBV25-1, the J gene TRBJ2-3; TRBD2 matches 10 bases. Per the germline V gene, CDR1 is MGHDK and CDR2 is SYGVNS. The CDR3 contains 15 residues. J was trimmed by 1 base and V by 4 bases; bases with no gene match: 2.

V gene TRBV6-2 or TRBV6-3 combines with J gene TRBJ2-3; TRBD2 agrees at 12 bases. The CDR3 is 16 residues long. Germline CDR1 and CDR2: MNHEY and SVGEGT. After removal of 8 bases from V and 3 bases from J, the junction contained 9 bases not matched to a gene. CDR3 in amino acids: CASLRTGTSGTDTQYF. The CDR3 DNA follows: TGTGCCAGCCTAAGAACCGGGACTAGCGGGACAGATACGCAGTATTTT.

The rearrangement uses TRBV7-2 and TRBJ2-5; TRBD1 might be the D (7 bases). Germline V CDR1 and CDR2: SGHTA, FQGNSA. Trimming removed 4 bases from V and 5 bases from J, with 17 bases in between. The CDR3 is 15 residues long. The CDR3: CASSSQGGFAETQYF. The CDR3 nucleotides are TGTGCCAGCAGCTCTCAGGGGGGATTCGCGGAGACCCAGTACTTC.

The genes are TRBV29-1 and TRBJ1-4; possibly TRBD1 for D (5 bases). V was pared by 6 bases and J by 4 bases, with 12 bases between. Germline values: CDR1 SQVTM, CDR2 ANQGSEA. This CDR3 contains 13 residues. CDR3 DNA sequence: TGCAGCGTGACGACAGCCCTTAATGAAAAACTGTTTTTT. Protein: CSVTTALNEKLFF.

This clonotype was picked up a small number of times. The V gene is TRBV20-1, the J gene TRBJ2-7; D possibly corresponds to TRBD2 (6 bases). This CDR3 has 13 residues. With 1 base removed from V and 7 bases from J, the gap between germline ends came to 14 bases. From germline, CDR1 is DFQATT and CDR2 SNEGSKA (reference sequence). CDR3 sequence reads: CSARGGGLIEQYF. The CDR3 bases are TGCAGTGCTAGAGGGGGAGGACTCATAGAGCAGTACTTC.

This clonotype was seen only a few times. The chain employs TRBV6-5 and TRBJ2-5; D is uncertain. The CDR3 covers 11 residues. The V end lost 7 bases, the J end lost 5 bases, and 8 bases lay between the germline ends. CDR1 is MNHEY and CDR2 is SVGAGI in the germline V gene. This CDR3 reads CASKRGETQYF. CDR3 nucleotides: TGTGCCAGCAAGCGTGGGGAGACCCAGTACTTC.

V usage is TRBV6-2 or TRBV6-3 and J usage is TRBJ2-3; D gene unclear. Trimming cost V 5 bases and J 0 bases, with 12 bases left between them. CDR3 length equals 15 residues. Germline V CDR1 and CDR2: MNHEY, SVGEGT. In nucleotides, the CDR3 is TGTGCCAGCAGTACCCGCGTGGGCAGCACAGATACGCAGTATTTT. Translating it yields CASSTRVGSTDTQYF.

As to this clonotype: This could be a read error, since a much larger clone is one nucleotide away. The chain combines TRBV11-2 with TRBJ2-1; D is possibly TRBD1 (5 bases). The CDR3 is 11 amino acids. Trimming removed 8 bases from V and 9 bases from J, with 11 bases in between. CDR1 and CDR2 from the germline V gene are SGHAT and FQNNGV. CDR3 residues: CASLGPSEQFF. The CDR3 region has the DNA TGTGCCAGCTTGGGGCCGAGTGAGCAGTTCTTC.

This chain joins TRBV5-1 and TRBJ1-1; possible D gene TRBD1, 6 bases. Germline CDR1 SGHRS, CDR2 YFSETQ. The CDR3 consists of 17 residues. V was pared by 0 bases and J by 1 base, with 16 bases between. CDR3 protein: CASSLVPLGAGNTEAFF. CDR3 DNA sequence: TGCGCCAGCAGCTTGGTCCCACTGGGGGCGGGGAACACTGAAGCTTTCTTT.